Sequencing of this TCR beta chain was carried out in a study of T cells expressing NK-cell markers. Study-level background: Eight donors were sequenced, of whom seven were HCMV-seropositive, while the remaining one was HCMV-seronegative. Study-wide results and limits: Among CD8+ T cells from several donors, dominant NKG2C+ clonotypes accounted for roughly 1.0-7.0%. Topping the CD3+CD56-NKG2C+ fraction as well were these clonotypes, in several donors.

Making the TCR beta cDNA relied on 5'RACE template switching with UMIs. No DNA is given; TCRdb re-called the 5' RACE reads and lists each CDR3 protein once. This sample lists a few hundred thousand distinct CDR3 sequences; its ten largest clones have 5.2%. As regards this clonotype: Its antigen remains unknown.

The CDR3 loop spans 16 amino acids. Germline V gene data show CDR1 as DFQATT and CDR2 as SNEGSKA (reference sequence). The TCR sequence derives from a man aged 18-75 years in good health. J is TRBJ1-6 and V is TRBV20-1. Sequencing was carried out using blood T cells: a sorted CD56 or NKG2C T cell subset, CD4+ or CD8+ T cells, or bulk PBMC T cells (not recorded which). CDR3 loop: CSARTSGSSYNSPLHF.